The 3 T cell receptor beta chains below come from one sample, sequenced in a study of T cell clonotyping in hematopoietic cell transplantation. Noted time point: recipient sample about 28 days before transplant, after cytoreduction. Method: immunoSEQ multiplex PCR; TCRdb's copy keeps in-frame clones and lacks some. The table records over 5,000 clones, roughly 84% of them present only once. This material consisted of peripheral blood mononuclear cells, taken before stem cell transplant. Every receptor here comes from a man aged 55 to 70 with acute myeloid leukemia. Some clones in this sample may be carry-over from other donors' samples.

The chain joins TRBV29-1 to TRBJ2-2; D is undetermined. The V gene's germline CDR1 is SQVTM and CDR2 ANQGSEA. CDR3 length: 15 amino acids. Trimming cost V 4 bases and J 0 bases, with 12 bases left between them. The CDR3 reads CSVAPRTANTGELFF. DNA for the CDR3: TGCAGCGTTGCCCCCAGGACGGCGAACACCGGGGAGCTGTTTTTT.

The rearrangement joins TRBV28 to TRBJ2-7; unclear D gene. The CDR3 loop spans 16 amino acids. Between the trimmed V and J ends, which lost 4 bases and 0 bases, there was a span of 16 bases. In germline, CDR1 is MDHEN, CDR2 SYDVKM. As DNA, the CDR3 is TGTGCCAGCAGTTCCTCTGGGCAGGCCTTCTCCTACGAGCAGTACTTC. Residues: CASSSSGQAFSYEQYF. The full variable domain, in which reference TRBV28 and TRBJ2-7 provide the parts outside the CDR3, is DVKVTQSSRYLVKRTGEKVFLECVQDMDHENMFWYRQDPGLGLRLIYFSYDVKMKEKGDIPEGYSVSREKKERFSLILESASTNQTSMYLCASSSSGQAFSYEQYFGPGTRLTVT.

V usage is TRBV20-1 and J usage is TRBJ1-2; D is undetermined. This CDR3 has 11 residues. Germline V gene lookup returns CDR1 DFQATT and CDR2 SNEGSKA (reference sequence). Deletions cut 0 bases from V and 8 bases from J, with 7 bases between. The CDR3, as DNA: TGCAGTGCTAGAGATCTAGGAGGCTACACCTTC. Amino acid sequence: CSARDLGGYTF.